Each of the 26 T cell receptor beta chains below was sequenced from the same sample in a study of TIL therapy for anti-PD-1-resistant metastatic lung cancer (dated by TCRdb to the early 2020s). TCR beta CDR3 regions were amplified from genomic DNA by bias-controlled multiplex PCR with the immunoSEQ v3 hsTCRB kit. TCRdb stores this immuneACCESS table with in-frame sequences only. Part of the clones is absent; in the studies checked, under half of the shortfall reflects unresolved V genes, and no reason is known for the rest. The sample yields nearly 60,000 clones; more than 60% were counted once. Together, the top ten hold about 1.8% of the sample. The time point label corresponds to: pre-treatment sample, taken before nivolumab and TIL therapy. Sequencing was performed on blood, taken at baseline. The receptors here all came from a person aged 25-79 years with non-small cell lung cancer.

This clone has a handful of counts. The J gene is TRBJ1-2, the V gene TRBV2, with TRBD1 as a possible D gene (5 bases). CDR1 and CDR2 (germline): SNHLY, FYNNEI. V was cut by 6 bases and J by 4 bases, with 12 bases left in between. The CDR3 extends over 13 amino acids. The CDR3 is CASRADGTYGYTF. The CDR3 DNA sequence: TGTGCCAGCAGAGCTGACGGGACCTATGGCTACACCTTC.

This clone has a handful of counts. The V and J genes are TRBV28 and TRBJ2-7; weak D call: TRBD2 (6 bases). The CDR3 runs to 15 residues. The germline V gene encodes CDR1 MDHEN and CDR2 SYDVKM. V was clipped by 5 bases and J by 0 bases, with 14 bases between them. Here the CDR3 reads CASSMWQGGSYEQYF. Written as DNA, the CDR3 is TGTGCCAGCAGTATGTGGCAGGGAGGCTCCTACGAGCAGTACTTC.

V is TRBV4-1 and J is TRBJ2-1; no clear D gene. V lost 0 bases to trimming and J lost 9 bases, with 9 bases between them. The germline CDR1 and CDR2 sequences are MGHRA and YSYEKL. The CDR3 runs 13 residues. The CDR3 sequence: CASSQDPAREQFF. The CDR3 DNA reads as TGCGCCAGCAGCCAAGATCCTGCGCGTGAGCAGTTCTTC.

This sequence joins TRBV11-3 and TRBJ2-4; 8 bases are a match to TRBD2. The V and J ends lost 1 base and 8 bases, in that order; junction bases with no gene match: 10. This CDR3 spans 16 amino acids. Germline V gene data show CDR1 as SGHNT and CDR2 as YENEEA. The DNA of the CDR3 is TGTGCCAGCAGCTTAGGGTCGGGGGGGTCGTGGGACATTCAGTACTTC. This codes for CASSLGSGGSWDIQYF.

J is TRBJ1-6 and V is TRBV6-5; perhaps TRBD1 as D (5 bases). CDR3 length equals 12 residues. Deletions cut 10 bases from V and 4 bases from J, with 8 bases between. Germline CDR1 reads MNHEY; CDR2 reads SVGAGI. CDR3 nucleotides: TGTGCCACAAGACAGTATAATTCACCCCTCCACTTT. Amino acids: CATRQYNSPLHF.

This chain connects TRBV14 to TRBJ2-3; D is possibly TRBD1 (5 bases). Germline V gene sequence: CDR1 SGHDN, CDR2 FVKESK. V was clipped by 0 bases and J by 6 bases, with 13 bases between them. The CDR3 runs 15 residues. The CDR3: CASSQDLSKGDTQYF. The DNA for the CDR3 is TGTGCCAGCAGCCAAGATTTGTCAAAGGGGGATACGCAGTATTTT.

This clone was recorded only once. J is TRBJ1-1 and V is TRBV7-9; no reliable D call. The CDR3 totals 12 residues. V lost 5 bases and J lost 7, with 11 bases in between. Germline V gives CDR1 SEHNR, CDR2 FQNEAQ (reference sequence). The CDR3 is CASSRRAVEAFF. For the CDR3, the DNA is TGTGCCAGCAGCCGGCGGGCGGTTGAAGCTTTCTTT. Looking up the rest from reference TRBV7-9 and TRBJ1-1 gives the full variable domain: DTGVSQNPRHKITKRGQNVTFRCDPISEHNRLYWYRQTLGQGPEFLTYFQNEAQLEKSRLLSDRFSAERPKGSFSTLEIQRTEQGDSAMYLCASSRRAVEAFFGQGTRLTVV.

The chain couples TRBV7-9 to TRBJ2-3; D is unresolved. This CDR3 region has 15 residues. CDR1 is SEHNR and CDR2 is FQNEAQ in the germline V gene (reference sequence). Trimming removed 2 bases from V and 10 bases from J, with 19 bases in between. CDR3 sequence (DNA): TGTGCCAGCAGCTTAACCGGCGGCGCTAGACGACCGCAGTATTTT. Its translation is CASSLTGGARRPQYF.

The V and J genes are TRBV4-3 and TRBJ2-2; either TRBD1 or TRBD2 may supply D (5 bases each). Trimming took 0 bases from V and 1 from J, leaving 15 bases between them. Looked up from germline, CDR1 is LGHNA and CDR2 is YSLEER. The CDR3 runs to 18 residues. CDR3 region: CASSQDPWGTRNTGELFF. The CDR3 DNA follows: TGCGCCAGCAGCCAAGATCCCTGGGGGACCAGGAACACCGGGGAGCTGTTTTTT.

The chain joins TRBV30 to TRBJ1-1; TRBD1 is a possible D gene (5 bases). The germline V gene has CDR1 GTSNPN and CDR2 SVGIG (reference sequence). This CDR3 spans 16 amino acids. V was trimmed by 0 bases and J by 7 bases, leaving 21 bases between them. CDR3 sequence: CAWSVIGESDGNEAFF. The CDR3 DNA sequence: TGTGCCTGGAGTGTTATAGGGGAATCCGACGGGAATGAAGCTTTCTTT.

This clone was counted only a few times. Other DNA sequences from this sample encode an identical CDR3 as well. The chain recombines TRBV2 with TRBJ1-1, with 10 nucleotides matching TRBD1. CDR1 is SNHLY, CDR2 FYNNEI, per germline. This CDR3 contains 14 residues. J gave up 3 bases and V 6 bases, and 4 bases lay outside the gene matches. The CDR3 region is CASSKGQGHTEAFF. The DNA for the CDR3 is TGTGCCAGCAGCAAGGGACAGGGGCACACTGAAGCTTTCTTT.

This clone was detected a few times. V usage is TRBV7-2 and J usage is TRBJ1-1; D is undetermined. The V end was cut by 5 bases, the J end by 2 bases, with 12 bases between. CDR1 and CDR2 (germline): SGHTA, FQGNSA. This CDR3 is built from 14 residues. The CDR3, as DNA: TGTGCCAGCAGCCGGAACGGTGGTAACACTGAAGCTTTCTTT. This gives the protein CASSRNGGNTEAFF.

J is TRBJ2-5 and V is TRBV7-8; 7 nucleotides align to TRBD2. In germline, CDR1 is SGHVS, CDR2 FQNEAQ. The CDR3 is 14 residues long. V trimming: 7 bases; J trimming: 3 bases; junction bases outside the gene matches: 8. CDR3 amino acids: CASNRLASKETQYF. The CDR3 coding sequence is TGTGCCAGCAACCGACTAGCTTCCAAAGAGACCCAGTACTTC. The variable domain in full, completed from reference TRBV7-8 and TRBJ2-5, reads GAGVSQSPRYKVAKRGQDVALRCDPISGHVSLFWYQQALGQGPEFLTYFQNEAQLDKSGLPSDRFFAERPEGSVSTLKIQRTQQEDSAVYLCASNRLASKETQYFGPGTRLLVL.

The chain links TRBV7-2 to TRBJ1-2, with a weak D call TRBD1 (5 bases). CDR1 is SGHTA and CDR2 is FQGNSA in the germline V gene. The CDR3 is 13 amino acids. The V end lost 5 bases, the J end lost 6 bases, and 13 bases lay between the germline ends. Here the CDR3 DNA reads TGTGCCAGCAGCCCCAGGGTTTTTGATGGCTACACCTTC. This sequence encodes CASSPRVFDGYTF.

This chain links TRBV28 with TRBJ2-7; D is unclear. The germline V and J ends were trimmed by 4 bases and 3 bases, with 10 bases remaining between them. The CDR3 loop spans 13 amino acids. The germline gives CDR1 MDHEN, CDR2 SYDVKM. The CDR3 coding sequence is TGTGCCAGCAGTTCCGGACCGATCTACGAGCAGTACTTC. It translates to CASSSGPIYEQYF.

A remark on this clone: This specimen includes other DNA sequences encoding the same CDR3. The rearrangement joins TRBV5-4 to TRBJ2-2, with 8 bases fitting TRBD2. This CDR3 has 14 amino acids. The V segment lost 0 bases and the J segment 5 bases; nucleotides outside the gene matches: 0. Germline lookup yields CDR1 SGHNT and CDR2 YYREEE (reference sequence). CDR3 region: CASSLGGGTGELFF. The CDR3 DNA follows: TGTGCCAGCAGCTTGGGCGGGGGGACCGGGGAGCTGTTTTTT. The whole variable domain, remainder taken from reference TRBV5-4 and TRBJ2-2, is ETGVTQSPTHLIKTRGQQVTLRCSSQSGHNTVSWYQQALGQGPQFIFQYYREEENGRGNFPPRFSGLQFPNYSSELNVNALELDDSALYLCASSLGGGTGELFFGEGSRLTVL.

The chain combines TRBV11-3 with TRBJ2-1, with 9 bases that match TRBD2. Germline CDR1 SGHNT, CDR2 YENEEA. The CDR3 has 17 residues. Trimming took 3 bases from V and 6 from J; bases not matched to a gene: 12. The CDR3 is CASSFSLSGRSGNEQFF. The CDR3 bases are TGTGCCAGCAGCTTTTCCCTTAGCGGGAGAAGTGGCAATGAGCAGTTCTTC.

This clone was seen a handful of times. CDR3 nucleotide sequence: TGTGCCAGCAGTTCTAAGGCCCGCTACATCTCCTACGAGCAGTACTTC. Translated: CASSSKARYISYEQYF. V gene TRBV27 combines with J gene TRBJ2-7; D is unclear. The CDR3 consists of 16 residues. Deletions cut 4 bases from V and 0 bases from J, with 16 bases between. CDR1 MNHEY and CDR2 SMNVEV come from the germline V gene (reference sequence).

The J gene is TRBJ1-2, the V gene TRBV5-8, with TRBD1 as a possible D gene (5 bases). Per germline, CDR1 SGHTS and CDR2 YDEGEE. The CDR3 runs 15 residues. Trimming removed 1 base at V and 5 bases at J, with 15 bases between. CDR3 amino acids: CASSLSGGAYYGYTF. For the CDR3, the DNA is TGTGCCAGCAGCTTGAGTGGAGGGGCTTATTATGGCTACACCTTC.

This clone has a handful of counts. This chain joins TRBV19 and TRBJ1-6, with a possible D match to TRBD1 (5 bases). With 8 bases removed from V and 13 bases from J, the gap between germline ends came to 21 bases. Germline V CDR1 and CDR2: LNHDA, SQIVND (reference sequence). The CDR3 totals 14 residues. CDR3 sequence (DNA): TGTGCCAGTTCCCCTTTGAGGGGCACAGCTCCCCTCCACTTT. Its translation is CASSPLRGTAPLHF.

The chain uses TRBV7-8 and TRBJ1-6; D is uncertain. The germline V and J ends were trimmed by 5 bases and 5 bases, with 13 bases remaining between them. The CDR3 covers 15 residues. Germline values: CDR1 SGHVS, CDR2 FQNEAQ. The CDR3 DNA follows: TGTGCCAGCAGCCCAAGGACCCGTAATAATTCACCCCTCCACTTT. This sequence encodes CASSPRTRNNSPLHF.

DNA for the CDR3: TGTGCCAGCAGCTCTGGGACAGGGAGAAACACCATATATTTT. Translated, it gives CASSSGTGRNTIYF. This chain uses TRBV5-5 with TRBJ1-3, with 9 bases that match TRBD1. Germline CDR1 and CDR2: SGHKS and YYEKEE (reference sequence). Germline trimming cut 3 bases from V and 5 bases from J; bases unmatched to any gene: 3. The CDR3 contains 14 residues.

This sequence joins TRBV7-9 and TRBJ2-3; TRBD1 aligns across 7 bases. CDR3 length: 14 residues. The V segment lost 5 bases and the J segment 6 bases; nucleotides outside the gene matches: 8. Germline CDR1 SEHNR, CDR2 FQNEAQ (reference sequence). The CDR3 bases are TGTGCCAGCAGCCGGGACAGTCTCCTGGATACGCAGTATTTT. Residues: CASSRDSLLDTQYF.

The chain uses TRBV7-9 and TRBJ2-5; 11 bases align to TRBD2. Germline trimming cut 5 bases from V and 4 bases from J; bases unmatched to any gene: 12. This CDR3 region has 17 residues. Germline-derived CDR1 and CDR2 are SEHNR and FQNEAQ (reference sequence). CDR3 sequence: CASSDQPSGGLGETQYF. The DNA for the CDR3 is TGTGCCAGCAGCGACCAACCTAGCGGGGGGCTTGGAGAGACCCAGTACTTC.

The chain links TRBV9 to TRBJ1-1, with D tentatively TRBD1 (5 bases). The germline V gene encodes CDR1 SGDLS and CDR2 YYNGEE. V lost 7 bases and J 6 bases, leaving 13 bases between the germline ends. The CDR3 runs 12 residues. In DNA, the CDR3 is TGTGCCAGCGGGAAGGGGTTCGCTGAAGCTTTCTTT. Residues: CASGKGFAEAFF.

This chain joins TRBV18 and TRBJ2-7, with 8 bases matching TRBD1. The CDR3 runs to 13 residues. J gave up 3 bases and V 6 bases, and 4 bases lay outside the gene matches. Per germline, CDR1 KGHSH and CDR2 LQKENI. The CDR3 nucleotides are TGTGCCAGCTCCCAGGGGGCGAACTACGAGCAGTACTTC. Its translation: CASSQGANYEQYF.